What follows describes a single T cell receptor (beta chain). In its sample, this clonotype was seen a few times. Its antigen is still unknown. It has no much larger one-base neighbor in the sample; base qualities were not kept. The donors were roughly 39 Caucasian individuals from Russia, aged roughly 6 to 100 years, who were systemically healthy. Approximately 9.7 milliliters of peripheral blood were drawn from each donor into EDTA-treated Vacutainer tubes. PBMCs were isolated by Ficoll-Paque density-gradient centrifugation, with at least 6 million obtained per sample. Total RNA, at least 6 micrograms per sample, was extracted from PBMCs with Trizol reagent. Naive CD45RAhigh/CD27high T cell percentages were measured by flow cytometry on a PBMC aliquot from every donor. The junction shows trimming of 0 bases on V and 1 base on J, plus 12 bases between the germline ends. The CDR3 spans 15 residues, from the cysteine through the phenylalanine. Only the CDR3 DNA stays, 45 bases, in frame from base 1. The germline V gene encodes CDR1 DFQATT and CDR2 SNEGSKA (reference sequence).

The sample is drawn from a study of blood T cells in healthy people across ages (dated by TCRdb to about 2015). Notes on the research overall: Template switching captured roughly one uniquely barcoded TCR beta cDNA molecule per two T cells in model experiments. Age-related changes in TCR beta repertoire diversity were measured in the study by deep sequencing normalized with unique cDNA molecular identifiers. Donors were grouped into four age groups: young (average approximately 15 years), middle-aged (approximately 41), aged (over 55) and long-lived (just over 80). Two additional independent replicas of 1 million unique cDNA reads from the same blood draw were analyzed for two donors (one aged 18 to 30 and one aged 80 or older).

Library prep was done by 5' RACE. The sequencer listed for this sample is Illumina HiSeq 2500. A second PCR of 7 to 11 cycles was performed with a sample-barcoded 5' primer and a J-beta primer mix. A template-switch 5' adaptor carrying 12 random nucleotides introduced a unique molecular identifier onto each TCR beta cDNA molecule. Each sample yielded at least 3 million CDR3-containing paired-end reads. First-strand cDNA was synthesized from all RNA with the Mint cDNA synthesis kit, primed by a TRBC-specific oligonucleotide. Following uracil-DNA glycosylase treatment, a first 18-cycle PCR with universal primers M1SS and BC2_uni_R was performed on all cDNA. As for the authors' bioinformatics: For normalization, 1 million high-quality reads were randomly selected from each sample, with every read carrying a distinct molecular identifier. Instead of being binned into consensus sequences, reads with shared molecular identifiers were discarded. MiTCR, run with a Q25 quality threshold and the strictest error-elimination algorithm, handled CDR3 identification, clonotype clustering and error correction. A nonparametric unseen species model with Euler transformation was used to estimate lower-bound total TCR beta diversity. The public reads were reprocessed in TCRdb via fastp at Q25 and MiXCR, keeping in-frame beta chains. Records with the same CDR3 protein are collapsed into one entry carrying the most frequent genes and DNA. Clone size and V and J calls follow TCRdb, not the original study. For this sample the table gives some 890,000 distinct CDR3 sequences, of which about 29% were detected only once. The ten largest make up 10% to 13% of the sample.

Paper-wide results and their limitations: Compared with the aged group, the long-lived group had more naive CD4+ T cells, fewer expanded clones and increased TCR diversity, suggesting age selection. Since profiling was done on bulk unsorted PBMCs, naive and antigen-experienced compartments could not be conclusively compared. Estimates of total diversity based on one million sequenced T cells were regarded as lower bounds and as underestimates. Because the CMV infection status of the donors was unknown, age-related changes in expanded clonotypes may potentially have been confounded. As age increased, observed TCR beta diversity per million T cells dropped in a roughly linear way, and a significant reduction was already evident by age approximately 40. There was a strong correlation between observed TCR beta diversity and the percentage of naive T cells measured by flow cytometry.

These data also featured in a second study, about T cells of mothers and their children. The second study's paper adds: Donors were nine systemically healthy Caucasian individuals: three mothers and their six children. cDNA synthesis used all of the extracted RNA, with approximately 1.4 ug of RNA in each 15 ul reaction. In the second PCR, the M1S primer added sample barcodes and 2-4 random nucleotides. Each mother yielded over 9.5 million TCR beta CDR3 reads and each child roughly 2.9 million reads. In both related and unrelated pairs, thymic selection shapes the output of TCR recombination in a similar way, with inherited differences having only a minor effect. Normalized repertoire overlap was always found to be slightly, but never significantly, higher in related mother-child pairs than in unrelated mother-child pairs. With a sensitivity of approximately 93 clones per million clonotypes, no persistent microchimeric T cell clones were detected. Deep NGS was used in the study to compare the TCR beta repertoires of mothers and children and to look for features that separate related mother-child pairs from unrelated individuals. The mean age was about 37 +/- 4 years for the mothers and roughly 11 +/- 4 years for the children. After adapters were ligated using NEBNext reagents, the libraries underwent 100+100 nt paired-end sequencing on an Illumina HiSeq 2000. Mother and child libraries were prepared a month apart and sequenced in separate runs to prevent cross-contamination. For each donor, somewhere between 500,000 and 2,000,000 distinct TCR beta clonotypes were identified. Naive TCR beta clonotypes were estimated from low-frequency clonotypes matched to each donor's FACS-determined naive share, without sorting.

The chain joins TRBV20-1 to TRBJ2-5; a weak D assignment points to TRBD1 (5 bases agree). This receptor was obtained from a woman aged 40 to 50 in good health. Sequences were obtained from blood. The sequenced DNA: TGCAGTGCTAGAGACGCACAGGTGGGCCAAGAGACCCAGTACTTC. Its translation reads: CSARDAQVGQETQYF.